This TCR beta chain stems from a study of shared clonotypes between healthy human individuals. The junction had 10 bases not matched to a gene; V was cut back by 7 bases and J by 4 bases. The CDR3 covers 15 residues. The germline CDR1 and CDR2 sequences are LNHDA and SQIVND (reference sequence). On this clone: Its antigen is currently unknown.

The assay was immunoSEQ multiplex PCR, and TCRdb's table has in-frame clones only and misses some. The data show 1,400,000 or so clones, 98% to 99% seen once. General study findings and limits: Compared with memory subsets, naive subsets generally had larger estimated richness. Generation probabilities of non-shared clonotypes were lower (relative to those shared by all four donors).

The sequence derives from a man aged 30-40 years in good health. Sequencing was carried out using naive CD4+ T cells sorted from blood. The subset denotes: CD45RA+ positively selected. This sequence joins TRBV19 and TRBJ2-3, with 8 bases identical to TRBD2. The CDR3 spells CASTTGLGGADTQYF. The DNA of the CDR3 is TGTGCCAGTACCACGGGACTAGGGGGTGCAGATACGCAGTATTTT.